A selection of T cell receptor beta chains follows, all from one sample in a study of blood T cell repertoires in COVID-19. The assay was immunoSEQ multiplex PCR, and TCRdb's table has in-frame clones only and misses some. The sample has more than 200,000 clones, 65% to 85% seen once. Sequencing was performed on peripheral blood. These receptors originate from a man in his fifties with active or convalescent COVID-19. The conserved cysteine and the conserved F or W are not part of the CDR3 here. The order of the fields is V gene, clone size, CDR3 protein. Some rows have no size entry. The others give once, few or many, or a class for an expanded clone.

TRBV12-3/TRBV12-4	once	ATLAPSADTQY
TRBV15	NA	ATSREDRGNQPQH
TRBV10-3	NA	AISRDTGELF
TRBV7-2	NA	ASSSPTGGSGTQY
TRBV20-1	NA	RAANTEAF
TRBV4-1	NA	ASSQDPGQIITDTQY
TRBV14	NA	ASSQGRGWYEQY
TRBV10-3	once	AISEPGLPGNEQF
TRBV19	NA	ASSIDRGYT
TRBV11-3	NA	ASSSGQGDYEQY
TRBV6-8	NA	ANPDRANYGYT
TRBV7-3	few	ASSPAGAGVGYT
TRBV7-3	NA	ASTVNRVSEAF
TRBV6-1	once	ASSEVGLAYNEQF
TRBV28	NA	ASRSAVNQPQH
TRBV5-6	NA	ASSVDRGVTGNTIY
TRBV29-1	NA	SVDNRGTEAF
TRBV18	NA	ASSPSGQGANEQF
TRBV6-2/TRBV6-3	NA	ASSRLASGGDNEQF
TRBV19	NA	ASRDRGGGNTIY
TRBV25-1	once	ASSAPGQGSGNTIY
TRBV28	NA	ASSLVGGKDEKLF
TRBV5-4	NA	ASSLGALNTEAF
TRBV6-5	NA	ASRLTDKNTEAF
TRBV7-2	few	ASSLAGQGNTIY
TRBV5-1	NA	ASSLVGDRGSNEQF
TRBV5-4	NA	ASSLGGIGYT
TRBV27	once	ASSLSWQGYGYT
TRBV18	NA	ASSPSGGADTQY
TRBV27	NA	ASSLGTGTTWTDTQY
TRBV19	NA	ASSAGGQPQH
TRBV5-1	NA	ASSLSDYTDTQY
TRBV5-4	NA	ASSSDYLYNEQF
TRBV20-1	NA	SASHQTGVDGYT
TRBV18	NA	ASSPDGVAQY
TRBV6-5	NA	ASTAAGVYGYT
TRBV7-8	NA	ASSANRAGEQF
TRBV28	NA	ASRRPGGQGYSPLH
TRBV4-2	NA	ASSQDASGVSYNEQF
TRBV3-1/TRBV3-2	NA	ASSQVRGASYNEQF
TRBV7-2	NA	ASSPLAGGHNEQF